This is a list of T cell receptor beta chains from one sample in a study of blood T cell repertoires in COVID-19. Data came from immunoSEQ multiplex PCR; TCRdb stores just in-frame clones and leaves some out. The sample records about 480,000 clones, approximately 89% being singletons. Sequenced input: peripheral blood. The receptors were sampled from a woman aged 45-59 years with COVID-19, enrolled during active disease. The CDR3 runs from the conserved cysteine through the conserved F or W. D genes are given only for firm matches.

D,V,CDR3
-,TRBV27,CASRMNFRGGQPQHF
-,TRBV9,CASSAGTNINYGYTF
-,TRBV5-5,CASSLEWRGTQYF
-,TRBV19,CASMPEEVNYGYTF
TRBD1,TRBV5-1,CASSLRQGASSEAFF
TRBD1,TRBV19,CASKQGADTGELFF
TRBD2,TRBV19,CASSIGGLAGALRADTQYF
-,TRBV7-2,CASSLMSRDQPQHF
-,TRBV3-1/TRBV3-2,CASSQENGGRDEQYF
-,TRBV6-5,CASRPRGSRTEAFF
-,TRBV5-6,CASSHDSWSTGELFF
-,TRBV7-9,CASGVRGNYGYTF
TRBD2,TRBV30,CAWSGSGEQQFF
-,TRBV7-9,CASTPVYEQYF
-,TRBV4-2,CASSQGLTESTDTQYF
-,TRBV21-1,CASERSRGRPGELFF
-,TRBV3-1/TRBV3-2,CASSQDGLSRNEQFF
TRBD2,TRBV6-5,CASSSGLAKESTQYF
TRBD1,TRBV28,CASSFGQAGNTIYF
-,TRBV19,CASSTLPTDSYGYTF
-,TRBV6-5,CASSSPGLHEQYF
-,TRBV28,CASSLAGDYGYTF